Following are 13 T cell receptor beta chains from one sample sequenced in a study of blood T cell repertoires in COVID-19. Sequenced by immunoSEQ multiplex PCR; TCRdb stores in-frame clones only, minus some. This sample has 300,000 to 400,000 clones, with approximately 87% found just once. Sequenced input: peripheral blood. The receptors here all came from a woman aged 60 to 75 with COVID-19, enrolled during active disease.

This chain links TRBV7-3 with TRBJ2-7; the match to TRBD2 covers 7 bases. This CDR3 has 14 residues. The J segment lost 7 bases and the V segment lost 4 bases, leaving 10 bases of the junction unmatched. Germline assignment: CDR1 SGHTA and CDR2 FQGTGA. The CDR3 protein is CASSSGGSGEEQYF. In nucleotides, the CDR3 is TGTGCCAGCAGCTCGGGGGGTAGCGGTGAAGAGCAGTACTTC.

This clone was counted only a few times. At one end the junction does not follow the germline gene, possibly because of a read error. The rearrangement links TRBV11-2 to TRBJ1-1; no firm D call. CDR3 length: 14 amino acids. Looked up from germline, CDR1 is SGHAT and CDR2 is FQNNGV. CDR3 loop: CASSFTQVNTEAFF. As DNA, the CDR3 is TGTGCCAGCAGCTTTACCCAGGTGAATACTGAAGCTTTCTTT.

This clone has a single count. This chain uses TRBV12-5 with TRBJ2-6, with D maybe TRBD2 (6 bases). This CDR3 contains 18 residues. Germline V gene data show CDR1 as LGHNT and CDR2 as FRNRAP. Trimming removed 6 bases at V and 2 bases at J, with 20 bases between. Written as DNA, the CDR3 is TGTGCTAGTGGCCGCCTCGGGGAAGGGAGGACTGGGGCCAACGTCCTGACTTTC. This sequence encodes CASGRLGEGRTGANVLTF.

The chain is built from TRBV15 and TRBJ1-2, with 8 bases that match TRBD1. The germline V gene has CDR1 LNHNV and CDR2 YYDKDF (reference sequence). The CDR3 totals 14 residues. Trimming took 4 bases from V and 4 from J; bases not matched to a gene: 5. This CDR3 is CATSTDRVGYGYTF. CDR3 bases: TGTGCCACCAGCACGGACAGGGTCGGCTATGGCTACACCTTC.

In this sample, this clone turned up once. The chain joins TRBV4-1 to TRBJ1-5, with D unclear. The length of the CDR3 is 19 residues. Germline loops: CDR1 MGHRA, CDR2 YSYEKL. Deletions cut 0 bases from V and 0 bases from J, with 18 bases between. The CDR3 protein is CASSQDARRSSYSNQPQHF. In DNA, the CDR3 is TGCGCCAGCAGCCAAGATGCGCGCAGGTCATCTTATAGCAATCAGCCCCAGCATTTT.

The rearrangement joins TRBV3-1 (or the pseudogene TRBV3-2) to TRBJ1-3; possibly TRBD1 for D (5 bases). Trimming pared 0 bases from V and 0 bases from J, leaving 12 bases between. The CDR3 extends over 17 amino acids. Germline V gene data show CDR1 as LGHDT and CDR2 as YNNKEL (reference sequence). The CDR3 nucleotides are TGTGCCAGCAGCCAAGAGCGGGGCGGGTACTCTGGAAACACCATATATTTT. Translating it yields CASSQERGGYSGNTIYF.

This chain's CDR3 is CASSFEVGTLHF. The DNA of the CDR3 is TGTGCCAGCAGTTTTGAAGTCGGTACCCTGCATTTT. The rearrangement joins TRBV12-3 or TRBV12-4 to TRBJ1-5, with unresolved D. This CDR3 comprises 12 residues. V lost 3 bases, J lost 15 bases, and 15 bases lay in between.

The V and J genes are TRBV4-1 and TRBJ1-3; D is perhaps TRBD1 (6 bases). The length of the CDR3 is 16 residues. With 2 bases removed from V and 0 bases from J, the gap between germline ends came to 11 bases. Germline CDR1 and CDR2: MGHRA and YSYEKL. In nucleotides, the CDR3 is TGCGCCAGCAGCCAACCGGACAGCCTCTCTGGAAACACCATATATTTT. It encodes CASSQPDSLSGNTIYF.

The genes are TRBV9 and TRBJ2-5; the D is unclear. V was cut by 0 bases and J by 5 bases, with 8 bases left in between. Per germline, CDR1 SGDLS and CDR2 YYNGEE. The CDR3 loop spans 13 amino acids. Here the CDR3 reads CASSVGVAETQYF. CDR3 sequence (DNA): TGTGCCAGCAGCGTAGGCGTCGCGGAGACCCAGTACTTC.

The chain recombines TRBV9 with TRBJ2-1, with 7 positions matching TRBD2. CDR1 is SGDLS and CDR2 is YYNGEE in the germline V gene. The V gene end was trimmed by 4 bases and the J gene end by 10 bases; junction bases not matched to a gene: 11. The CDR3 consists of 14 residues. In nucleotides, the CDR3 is TGTGCCAGCAGCTCCCATAGCGGGCGACGGGAGCAGTTCTTC. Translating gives CASSSHSGRREQFF.

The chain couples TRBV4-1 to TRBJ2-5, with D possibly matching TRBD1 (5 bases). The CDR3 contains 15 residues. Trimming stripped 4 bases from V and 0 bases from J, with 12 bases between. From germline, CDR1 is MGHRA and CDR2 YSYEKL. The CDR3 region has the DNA TGCGCCAGCAGCCCCACATCAGGGTACCAAGAGACCCAGTACTTC. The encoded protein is CASSPTSGYQETQYF.

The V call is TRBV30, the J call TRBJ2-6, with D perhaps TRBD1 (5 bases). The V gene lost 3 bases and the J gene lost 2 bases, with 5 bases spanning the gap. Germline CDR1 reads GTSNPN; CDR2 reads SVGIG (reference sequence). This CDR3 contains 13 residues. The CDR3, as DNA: TGTGCCTGGAGAGGGGCTGGGGCCAACGTCCTGACTTTC. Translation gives CAWRGAGANVLTF.

CDR3 DNA sequence: TGCGCCAGCAGTCGCGGTCGTGAACAGGGGTATTCACCCCTCCACTTT. It translates to CASSRGREQGYSPLHF. The rearrangement joins TRBV5-1 to TRBJ1-6, with TRBD1 identical over 7 bases. In germline, CDR1 is SGHRS, CDR2 YFSETQ. J lost 8 bases, V lost 5 bases, and 13 bases had no gene match. CDR3 length: 16 residues.